This TCR beta chain was obtained from a study of T-cell memory formation after mild COVID-19. Study-level points and caveats: Clones that got smaller from day 15 to 85 had even CD4/CD8, while clones growing later tipped toward CD4+.

Libraries for TCRalpha and TCRbeta carried sample barcodes and unique molecular identifiers via 5'RACE. TCRdb recomputed calls from the 5' RACE reads with MiXCR, one row per CDR3 protein. In the table there are 250,000 to 400,000 distinct CDR3 sequences, around 15% of which are singletons. The CDR3 contains 14 residues. V gave up 3 bases and J gave up 4 bases, with 9 bases separating them. The germline gives CDR1 SGHTA, CDR2 FQGNSA. Only a few counts were recorded for this clonotype. Its antigen remains unknown. Sequencing input: PBMCs or a T cell subset sorted from them (not recorded which). The gene calls are TRBV7-2 and TRBJ1-4; a weak D match, TRBD1 (5 bases). This sequence originates from a man aged 18 to 29 who had mild COVID-19 (a few samples of this study predate the infection). Cell type and time point are not known. The CDR3 spells CASSFLDSNEKLFF. The CDR3, as DNA: TGTGCCAGCAGCTTCTTAGACAGTAATGAAAAACTGTTTTTT. Filled out from reference TRBV7-2 and TRBJ1-4, the complete variable domain reads GAGVSQSPSNKVTEKGKDVELRCDPISGHTALYWYRQSLGQGLEFLIYFQGNSAPDKSGLPSDRFSAERTGGSVSTLTIQRTQQEDSAVYLCASSFLDSNEKLFFGSGTQLSVL.